Below are 8 T cell receptor beta chains sequenced from a single sample in a study of blood T cell repertoires in COVID-19 (dated by TCRdb to about 2020). The library came from the immunoSEQ multiplex PCR assay. TCRdb stores this immuneACCESS table with in-frame sequences only. Part of the clones is absent; in the studies checked, under half of the shortfall reflects unresolved V genes, and no reason is known for the rest. For this sample there are fewer than 250,000 clones; about 84% appear just once. The ten most abundant clones make up 6% to 7.5% of the sample. The specimen was PBMCs or T cells enriched from blood (not recorded which). Every receptor here comes from a woman aged 40 to 50 with acute COVID-19.

This rearrangement joins TRBV19 to TRBJ1-5; TRBD1 matches 9 bases. The V segment lost 4 bases and the J segment 4 bases; nucleotides outside the gene matches: 8. CDR3 length: 16 amino acids. Germline lookup yields CDR1 LNHDA and CDR2 SQIVND (reference sequence). CDR3 DNA: TGTGCCAGTAGTAGAGCCGGGACAGGGTGGAATCAGCCCCAGCATTTT. It yields the protein CASSRAGTGWNQPQHF.

This chain joins TRBV16 and TRBJ1-5, with 8 bases fitting TRBD1. The CDR3 contains 18 residues. The germline CDR1 and CDR2 sequences are KGHSY and FQNENV. With 1 base clipped from V and 2 bases from J, the junction kept 10 bases outside the gene matches. The CDR3 loop reads CASSQFPLDRGRNQPQHF. CDR3 nucleotides: TGTGCCAGCAGCCAATTCCCCCTTGACAGGGGACGCAATCAGCCCCAGCATTTT.

This chain connects TRBV7-3 to TRBJ2-3; 9 bases are shared with TRBD2. V gave up 5 bases and J gave up 2 bases; unmatched junction bases: 2. Germline CDR1 is SGHTA and CDR2 is FQGTGA. This CDR3 is built from 14 residues. In DNA, the CDR3 is TGTGCCAGCAGCCAGCGGGGGGCCACAGATACGCAGTATTTT. Translated: CASSQRGATDTQYF.

The gene calls are TRBV19 and TRBJ1-6; 8 bases line up with TRBD1. Per the germline V gene, CDR1 is LNHDA and CDR2 is SQIVND (reference sequence). After removal of 4 bases from V and 7 bases from J, the junction contained 12 bases not matched to a gene. The length of the CDR3 is 17 residues. CDR3 bases: TGTGCCAGTAGTACACCTACAAGACAGGGGTGGAATTCACCCCTCCACTTT. Protein sequence: CASSTPTRQGWNSPLHF.

This clone was seen just once. J is TRBJ2-3 and V is TRBV7-2, with TRBD2 matching over 12 bases. Germline loops: CDR1 SGHTA, CDR2 FQGNSA. The J segment lost 11 bases and the V segment lost 5 bases, leaving 14 bases of the junction unmatched. This CDR3 has 16 residues. The CDR3 spells CASSPTLAGGSRVQYF. Written as DNA, the CDR3 is TGTGCCAGCAGCCCCACACTAGCGGGAGGATCGCGAGTGCAGTATTTT.

The chain links TRBV7-2 to TRBJ2-2; D perhaps matches TRBD2 (5 bases). Between the trimmed V and J ends, which lost 5 bases and 6 bases, there was a span of 16 bases. The germline V gene encodes CDR1 SGHTA and CDR2 FQGNSA. The CDR3 covers 15 residues. This CDR3 reads CASSRTRTSSGELFF. CDR3 nucleotide sequence: TGTGCCAGCAGCCGGACTCGCACGAGTTCCGGGGAGCTGTTTTTT. Full variable domain (missing parts from reference TRBV7-2 and TRBJ2-2): GAGVSQSPSNKVTEKGKDVELRCDPISGHTALYWYRQSLGQGLEFLIYFQGNSAPDKSGLPSDRFSAERTGGSVSTLTIQRTQQEDSAVYLCASSRTRTSSGELFFGEGSRLTVL.

This rearrangement joins TRBV5-1 to TRBJ2-7, with 9 bases that match TRBD1. There are 14 residues in the CDR3. Looked up from germline, CDR1 is SGHRS and CDR2 is YFSETQ. V was clipped by 0 bases and J by 3 bases; unmatched bases: 1. For the CDR3, the DNA is TGCGCCAGCAGCTTGGAGGGACAGGGCTACGAGCAGTACTTC. Its translation: CASSLEGQGYEQYF.

The V gene is TRBV6-4, the J gene TRBJ1-5; TRBD1 might be the D (6 bases). The CDR3 is made up of 14 amino acids. Trimming took 6 bases from V and 3 from J, leaving 12 bases between them. The germline CDR1 and CDR2 sequences are MRHNA and SNTAGT. The CDR3 DNA sequence: TGTGCCAGCAGCGAGGGGGTGGACAATCAGCCCCAGCATTTT. Protein: CASSEGVDNQPQHF.